The rows below give T cell receptor beta chains drawn from one sample of a study of response to subunit inactivated influenza vaccine. TCRdb re-analysed the RT-PCR reads in MiXCR, keeping a single row per CDR3 protein. The profile covers approximately 490,000 distinct CDR3 sequences, with approximately 7.2% appearing a single time and about an eighth taken by the ten largest. This specimen was PBMCs from blood, taken around 25 months after vaccination. The source of these receptors is a man between 45 and 75 years old who received an inactivated influenza vaccine. Both conserved end residues are part of each CDR3. Each record gives: clone size, D gene, V gene, J gene, CDR3 DNA, CDR3 protein. D genes are given only for firm matches. Some rows have no size entry. The others give once, few or many, or a class for an expanded clone.

>NA|NA|TRBV19|TRBJ1-1
TGTGCCAGTAGTATTCTGCAGGAAGCTTTCTTT
CASSILQEAFF
>NA|NA|TRBV4-1|TRBJ1-2
TGCGCCAGCAGCCGCGATCCGGGCAGAAATAACTATGGCTACACCTTC
CASSRDPGRNNYGYTF
>NA|TRBD1|TRBV18|TRBJ2-3
TGTGCCAGCTCACCACGGACAGGTCCCACAGATACGCAGTATTTT
CASSPRTGPTDTQYF
>NA|TRBD2|TRBV5-1|TRBJ2-3
TGCGCCAGCAGCTTGGCCCTCAGCGGGGACACAGATACGCAGTATTTT
CASSLALSGDTDTQYF
>few|TRBD1|TRBV4-1|TRBJ2-3
TGCGCCAGCAGCCAAGAATTTCGACAGGGGGCGGCAGATACGCAGTATTTT
CASSQEFRQGAADTQYF
>many|TRBD2|TRBV3-1|TRBJ2-1
TGTGCCAGCAGCCAAGCAGCGGGAGTCTCCTACAATGAGCAGTTCTTC
CASSQAAGVSYNEQFF
>many|NA|TRBV7-2|TRBJ1-5
TGTGCCAGCAGCTCAGAATATAGCAATCAGCCCCAGCATTTT
CASSSEYSNQPQHF
>many|NA|TRBV5-1|TRBJ1-3
TGCGCCAGCAGCTTCGGGGACGGCAACTCTGGAAACACCATATATTTT
CASSFGDGNSGNTIYF
>NA|NA|TRBV4-2|TRBJ2-1
TGTGCCAGCAGCCAAGAGCAGGGACTCTTCCCATACAATGAGCAGTTCTTC
CASSQEQGLFPYNEQFF
>few|NA|TRBV11-2|TRBJ2-1
TGTGCCAGCAGCAGCGACGGACGGAGCTCCTACAATGAGCAGTTCTTC
CASSSDGRSSYNEQFF
>NA|TRBD2|TRBV27|TRBJ2-5
TGTGCCAGCAGTGGAAGGACTAGCGGGAGGTGGGAGACCCAGTACTTC
CASSGRTSGRWETQYF
>NA|TRBD1|TRBV5-1|TRBJ2-3
TGCGCCAGCAGCAGATCTGACAGGGGTGCAGATACGCAGTATTTT
CASSRSDRGADTQYF
>few|TRBD1|TRBV5-8|TRBJ2-5
TGTGCCAGCAGCTTAACTCGGGACAGGGGAACCGAGACCCAGTACTTC
CASSLTRDRGTETQYF
>NA|TRBD2|TRBV2|TRBJ2-3
TGTGCCAGCAGTGGGACTAGTATTTCAGATACGCAGTATTTT
CASSGTSISDTQYF
>few|TRBD2|TRBV11-2|TRBJ2-1
TGTGCCAGCAGCACTAGCGGGGGGGCCTTCTCCTACAATGAGCAGTTCTTC
CASSTSGGAFSYNEQFF
>many|NA|TRBV19|TRBJ2-7
TGTGCCAGTAGTATAGATGAGAGCGGCAGCTACGAGCAGTACTTC
CASSIDESGSYEQYF
>NA|NA|TRBV20-1|TRBJ2-1
TGCAGTGCTACTTCTCATAACAAAGACGGGGGCAATGAGCAGTTCTTC
CSATSHNKDGGNEQFF
>few|NA|TRBV2|TRBJ1-1
TGTGCCAGCAGTGAACTCAGGTACACTGAAGCTTTCTTT
CASSELRYTEAFF
>few|TRBD1|TRBV7-9|TRBJ1-2
TGTGCCACCGTTGGGACAGGGGGCATCGGTGGCTACACCTTC
CATVGTGGIGGYTF
>NA|NA|TRBV7-2|TRBJ2-1
TGTGCCAGCAGCTCTCTGTGGCGGGCCTACAATGAGCAGTTCTTC
CASSSLWRAYNEQFF
>many|NA|TRBV12-3/TRBV12-4|TRBJ2-1
TGTGCCAGCAGTCCTCGTTTAGGGGTCCGCAATGAGCAGTTCTTC
CASSPRLGVRNEQFF
>NA|NA|TRBV9|TRBJ1-2
TGTGCCAGCAGCGTAGGTCGGGACGGACGGGGCTATGGCTACACCTTC
CASSVGRDGRGYGYTF
>many|NA|TRBV4-3|TRBJ2-3
TGCGCCAGCAGCCAAGATCAACGGACAGATACGCAGTATTTT
CASSQDQRTDTQYF